This TCR beta chain came from a study of identical twins. Each donor was a healthy Caucasian. The CDR3 extends over 16 amino acids. Germline V gene lookup returns CDR1 WSHSY and CDR2 SAAADI. V lost 0 bases and J 4 bases, leaving 16 bases between the germline ends. This clonotype was counted between two and nine times. Its antigen is as yet unknown. Study results and caveats: Within monozygotic twins, out-of-frame TCR alpha sharing was underestimated by the models.

Unique molecular identifiers were present on cDNA, and template switching added a universal primer site. From the 5' RACE reads, TCRdb called clonotypes with MiXCR, one entry per CDR3 protein. The sample lists approximately 190,000 distinct CDR3 sequences, around a sixth occurring once. The data were also submitted as part of a second study, on T cells expressing NK-cell markers.

The V and J genes are TRBV10-2 and TRBJ2-7; TRBD1 is a possible D gene (6 bases). Material for sequencing was CD8+ T cells sorted from blood. This TCR was recovered from a woman younger than 30 in good health. The CDR3 loop is CASSESGGAGTYEQYF. As DNA, the CDR3 is TGCGCCAGCAGTGAGTCTGGGGGCGCGGGTACTTACGAGCAGTACTTC.